These 30 T cell receptor beta chains were sequenced from one sample in a study of shared clonotypes between healthy human individuals. Only CD45RO-negative cells positively selected for CCR7 counted as naive CD8 cells, so terminally differentiated effector memory CD45RA+ cells were excluded. Profiling relied on immunoSEQ multiplex PCR, and the TCRdb table lists in-frame clones only, not all of them. The sample has about 590,000 clones; about 95% are singletons. Sequenced input: naive CD8+ T cells sorted from blood. Receptors originate from a woman younger than 45 in good health.

The rearrangement joins TRBV13 to TRBJ1-1; D ambiguous. Germline CDR1 reads PRHDT; CDR2 reads FYEKMQ (reference sequence). The CDR3 spans 13 residues. V was cut by 3 bases and J by 4 bases, with 9 bases left in between. This chain's CDR3 is CASSLDKGTEAFF. The CDR3 DNA is TGTGCCAGCAGCTTGGATAAAGGCACTGAAGCTTTCTTT.

The V gene is TRBV7-8, the J gene TRBJ1-6; 9 nucleotides agree with TRBD1. Looked up from germline, CDR1 is SGHVS and CDR2 is FQNEAQ. Trimming took 5 bases from V and 6 from J; bases not matched to a gene: 5. The CDR3 spans 15 residues. DNA of the CDR3: TGTGCCAGCAGCCCCCGGGACAGGGCTAATTCACCCCTCCACTTT. As protein: CASSPRDRANSPLHF.

The chain is built from TRBV6-1 and TRBJ2-7, with no clear D. V was clipped by 0 bases and J by 3 bases, with 6 bases between them. Germline assignment: CDR1 MNHNS and CDR2 SASEGT. CDR3 size: 13 residues. The CDR3 spells CASSEAQNYEQYF. The DNA of the CDR3 is TGTGCCAGCAGTGAAGCCCAGAACTACGAGCAGTACTTC.

This chain joins TRBV30 and TRBJ2-2; weak D call: TRBD2 (5 bases). The germline V gene has CDR1 GTSNPN and CDR2 SVGIG (reference sequence). The CDR3 consists of 14 residues. Trimming removed 5 bases from V and 5 bases from J, with 15 bases in between. The CDR3 sequence: CAWEGLGGTGELFF. Here the CDR3 DNA reads TGTGCCTGGGAAGGTCTCGGCGGGACCGGGGAGCTGTTTTTT.

V usage is TRBV27 and J usage is TRBJ1-1, with 9 bases aligning to TRBD1. The CDR3 spans 15 residues. Germline CDR1 is MNHEY and CDR2 is SMNVEV (reference sequence). V was pared by 4 bases and J by 4 bases, with 7 bases of the junction left unmatched. The CDR3 DNA sequence: TGTGCCAGCAGTTCGGGGACAGGGCTGGGCACTGAAGCTTTCTTT. The encoded protein is CASSSGTGLGTEAFF.

This chain uses TRBV5-4 with TRBJ2-7, with D possibly TRBD2 on 6 matching bases. Germline V gene sequence: CDR1 SGHNT, CDR2 YYREEE (reference sequence). The CDR3 covers 14 residues. The ends were cut back, 0 bases at V and 3 bases at J, with 10 bases in the middle. CDR3 in amino acids: CASSLAGVIYEQYF. The DNA of the CDR3 is TGTGCCAGCAGCTTGGCGGGGGTAATCTACGAGCAGTACTTC.

This chain joins TRBV27 and TRBJ2-2; the D gene is possibly TRBD2 (5 bases). The V end was cut by 4 bases, the J end by 4 bases, with 13 bases between. The CDR3 contains 15 residues. Germline CDR1 is MNHEY and CDR2 is SMNVEV (reference sequence). The CDR3 nucleotides read TGTGCCAGCAGTTGGATGGTACTAGGCACCGGGGAGCTGTTTTTT. Translation gives CASSWMVLGTGELFF.

CDR3 loop: CAISSGQGTTYEQYF. The CDR3 DNA is TGTGCCATCAGTTCGGGACAGGGGACAACCTACGAGCAGTACTTC. V usage is TRBV10-3 and J usage is TRBJ2-7, with TRBD1 matching over 10 bases. The CDR3 has 15 amino acids. CDR1 is ENHRY, CDR2 SYGVKD, per germline. After removal of 5 bases from V and 2 bases from J, the junction contained 6 bases not matched to a gene.

The chain links TRBV5-6 to TRBJ2-5; tentatively, D is TRBD2 (5 bases). Trimming took off 1 base at V and 4 bases at J, with 14 bases between the two ends. This CDR3 comprises 15 residues. The germline V gene has CDR1 SGHDT and CDR2 YYEEEE. The CDR3 spells CASSLSLAEGETQYF. Here the CDR3 DNA reads TGTGCCAGCAGCTTGAGCCTAGCTGAAGGAGAGACCCAGTACTTC.

The V and J genes are TRBV28 and TRBJ2-1, with 13 bases identical to TRBD2. Germline CDR1 reads MDHEN; CDR2 reads SYDVKM. The ends lost 3 bases at V and 4 bases at J; junction bases unmatched: 15. This CDR3 is 20 amino acids long. CDR3 protein: CASSFLTELMTSGGYNEQFF. The CDR3 DNA follows: TGTGCCAGCAGTTTCCTTACGGAACTAATGACTAGCGGGGGGTACAATGAGCAGTTCTTC.

This chain joins TRBV7-9 and TRBJ2-7, with 11 bases fitting TRBD1. The CDR3 spans 14 residues. Germline lookup yields CDR1 SEHNR and CDR2 FQNEAQ (reference sequence). Trimming took 3 bases from V and 6 from J; bases not matched to a gene: 4. CDR3: CASSLGQGVGEQYF. The CDR3 DNA follows: TGTGCCAGCAGCTTGGGACAGGGGGTGGGCGAGCAGTACTTC.

CDR3 in amino acids: CASSLGAGTPYEQYF. CDR3 nucleotide sequence: TGCGCCAGCAGCCTTGGGGCAGGGACCCCCTACGAGCAGTACTTC. The V call is TRBV4-1, the J call TRBJ2-5, with D perhaps given as TRBD1 or TRBD2 (5 bases each). The J call may be wrong; the DNA end is better matched by TRBJ2-7. There are 15 residues in the CDR3. The germline CDR1 and CDR2 sequences are MGHRA and YSYEKL.

V usage is TRBV28 and J usage is TRBJ2-1, with 7 bases fitting TRBD2. This CDR3 comprises 15 residues. Trimming took 2 bases from V and 6 from J; bases not matched to a gene: 7. The germline V gene has CDR1 MDHEN and CDR2 SYDVKM. The CDR3 loop is CASSLGREVVNEQFF. In DNA form, the CDR3 reads TGTGCCAGCAGTTTAGGTCGGGAGGTGGTCAATGAGCAGTTCTTC. Looking up the rest from reference TRBV28 and TRBJ2-1 gives the full variable domain: DVKVTQSSRYLVKRTGEKVFLECVQDMDHENMFWYRQDPGLGLRLIYFSYDVKMKEKGDIPEGYSVSREKKERFSLILESASTNQTSMYLCASSLGREVVNEQFFGPGTRLTVL.

The J gene is TRBJ1-5, the V gene TRBV7-8; the D is unclear. CDR1 is SGHVS, CDR2 FQNEAQ, per germline. V was pared by 5 bases and J by 4 bases, with 12 bases between. The CDR3 covers 14 residues. The DNA of the CDR3 is TGTGCCAGCAGCCAGGAGAGGAGAAATCAGCCCCAGCATTTT. As protein: CASSQERRNQPQHF.

V is TRBV28 and J is TRBJ2-1, with 10 bases matching TRBD2. The CDR3 contains 16 residues. Trimming at V came to 5 bases and at J to 3 bases, leaving 7 bases not matched to a gene. CDR1 and CDR2 (germline): MDHEN, SYDVKM. CDR3: CASSRDSGRFYNEQFF. The CDR3 DNA reads TGTGCCAGCAGTAGAGATAGCGGGAGGTTCTACAATGAGCAGTTCTTC.

This clone has just a few counts. The J gene is TRBJ1-1, the V gene TRBV7-9; the D is unclear. Deletions cut 5 bases from V and 1 base from J, with 8 bases between. This CDR3 has 13 residues. Germline V gene sequence: CDR1 SEHNR, CDR2 FQNEAQ (reference sequence). CDR3 protein: CASSPDTNTEAFF. CDR3 DNA sequence: TGTGCCAGCAGCCCCGACACGAACACTGAAGCTTTCTTT.

V gene TRBV6-5 combines with J gene TRBJ2-7; maybe TRBD1 (6 bases). Looked up from germline, CDR1 is MNHEY and CDR2 is SVGAGI. V gave up 6 bases and J gave up 0 bases, with 15 bases separating them. CDR3 length: 15 residues. CDR3 region: CASSLGHPSSYEQYF. CDR3 sequence (DNA): TGTGCCAGCAGCTTGGGACACCCGAGCTCCTACGAGCAGTACTTC.

V is TRBV11-1 and J is TRBJ2-7, with TRBD1 matching 10 bases. The CDR3 loop spans 14 amino acids. V was clipped by 4 bases and J by 5 bases; unmatched bases: 5. Per germline, CDR1 SGHAT and CDR2 FQDESV (reference sequence). DNA for the CDR3: TGTGCCAGCAGCTCCGGGACAGGGGCCAACGAGCAGTACTTC. It codes for CASSSGTGANEQYF.

The chain uses TRBV6-5 and TRBJ1-1; no definite D call. CDR3 length: 13 residues. Trimming cost V 2 bases and J 5 bases, with 9 bases left between them. Looked up from germline, CDR1 is MNHEY and CDR2 is SVGAGI. The CDR3 reads CASSYNPRTEAFF. DNA for the CDR3: TGTGCCAGCAGTTACAATCCCCGGACTGAAGCTTTCTTT.

Remarks on this clone: The missing conserved phenylalanine or tryptophan at the end of this CDR3 makes a read error likely. The chain links TRBV28 to TRBJ1-2, with D possibly TRBD1 on 6 matching bases. Germline lookup yields CDR1 MDHEN and CDR2 SYDVKM. The CDR3 is 12 amino acids. Trimming removed 7 bases from V and 8 bases from J, with 14 bases in between. The CDR3 reads CASINRVGGYTS. The CDR3 DNA sequence: TGTGCCAGCATCAACAGGGTCGGAGGCTACACCTCC.

The V gene is TRBV28, the J gene TRBJ1-5, with D maybe TRBD1 (5 bases). The CDR3 sequence is 14 residues long. The V end was cut by 8 bases, the J end by 4 bases, with 15 bases between. CDR1 and CDR2 (germline): MDHEN, SYDVKM. The CDR3 sequence: CASERGSANQPQHF. CDR3 DNA: TGTGCCAGCGAAAGGGGCAGCGCGAATCAGCCCCAGCATTTT.

V and J are TRBV19 and TRBJ2-7; no reliable D call. Germline V gene sequence: CDR1 LNHDA, CDR2 SQIVND (reference sequence). The germline V and J ends were trimmed by 5 bases and 6 bases, with 8 bases remaining between them. CDR3 size: 11 residues. The CDR3 loop reads CASSADVEQYF. CDR3 nucleotide sequence: TGTGCCAGTAGTGCAGATGTCGAGCAGTACTTC.

This rearrangement joins TRBV7-6 to TRBJ2-1; 7 nucleotides line up with TRBD1. Germline loops: CDR1 SGHVS, CDR2 FNYEAQ. V shed 3 bases, J shed 2 bases, and the junction held 1 base outside the gene matches. The CDR3 is made up of 14 amino acids. The CDR3 DNA follows: TGTGCCAGCAGCTTCGGGACAGCCTACAATGAGCAGTTCTTC. Its translation is CASSFGTAYNEQFF.

In nucleotides, the CDR3 is TGTGCCAGCAGTCCCTGGCAGGGTGGCACCGGGGAGCTGTTTTTT. It codes for CASSPWQGGTGELFF. The rearrangement uses TRBV6-5 and TRBJ2-2; tentatively, D is TRBD1 (5 bases). Germline V gene sequence: CDR1 MNHEY, CDR2 SVGAGI. Trimming shortened V by 5 bases and J by 4 bases, and 14 bases separated the two germline ends. The CDR3 runs to 15 residues.

J is TRBJ2-1 and V is TRBV27; D unclear. Germline loops: CDR1 MNHEY, CDR2 SMNVEV (reference sequence). V lost 0 bases to trimming and J lost 4 bases, with 13 bases between them. The CDR3 extends over 16 amino acids. CDR3 DNA: TGTGCCAGCAGTTTATCAGGCTGGGCGGATTACAATGAGCAGTTCTTC. Translation: CASSLSGWADYNEQFF.

This chain uses TRBV10-1 with TRBJ2-1; D may be TRBD1 (6 bases). Between the trimmed V and J ends, which lost 3 bases and 9 bases, there was a span of 12 bases. The germline CDR1 and CDR2 sequences are WNHNN and SYGVQD (reference sequence). This CDR3 contains 13 residues. CDR3 loop: CASSERLGGEQFF. CDR3 in DNA: TGCGCCAGCAGTGAAAGGTTAGGGGGTGAGCAGTTCTTC.

As for this clone: Within the sample, other DNA sequences also encode this same CDR3. The chain joins TRBV9 to TRBJ2-7; 8 positions agree with TRBD2. Germline values: CDR1 SGDLS, CDR2 YYNGEE. The CDR3 sequence is 14 residues long. The trim removed 4 bases at V and 4 bases at J, leaving 7 bases unmatched. CDR3 residues: CASSPRTSWYEQYF. The CDR3 DNA follows: TGTGCCAGCAGCCCCAGGACTAGCTGGTACGAGCAGTACTTC.

Comment on this clone: An end of the junction differs from the germline gene, which may be a read error. The rearrangement joins TRBV27 to TRBJ2-1; no clear D. This CDR3 spans 16 amino acids. Looked up from germline, CDR1 is MNHEY and CDR2 is SMNVEV (reference sequence). In DNA, the CDR3 is TGTGGCAGCAGTTTATCGAAGGGCAGTATCAACAATGAGCAGTTCTTC. Residues: CGSSLSKGSINNEQFF.

CDR3 sequence reads: CASTELGEGELFF. The CDR3 DNA reads TGTGCCAGCACGGAGCTGGGTGAGGGGGAGCTGTTTTTT. The rearrangement links TRBV28 to TRBJ2-2; D ambiguous. The CDR3 runs 13 residues. Trimming cost V 7 bases and J 8 bases, with 14 bases left between them. In germline, CDR1 is MDHEN, CDR2 SYDVKM.

The CDR3 bases are TGTGCCAGCAGTTTATTCCCACTAGCGGGGGAGCAGTACTTC. Protein: CASSLFPLAGEQYF. This sequence joins TRBV28 and TRBJ2-7; 10 bases are shared with TRBD2. Germline V gives CDR1 MDHEN, CDR2 SYDVKM. The CDR3 spans 14 residues. J lost 7 bases, V lost 1 base, and 4 bases had no gene match.